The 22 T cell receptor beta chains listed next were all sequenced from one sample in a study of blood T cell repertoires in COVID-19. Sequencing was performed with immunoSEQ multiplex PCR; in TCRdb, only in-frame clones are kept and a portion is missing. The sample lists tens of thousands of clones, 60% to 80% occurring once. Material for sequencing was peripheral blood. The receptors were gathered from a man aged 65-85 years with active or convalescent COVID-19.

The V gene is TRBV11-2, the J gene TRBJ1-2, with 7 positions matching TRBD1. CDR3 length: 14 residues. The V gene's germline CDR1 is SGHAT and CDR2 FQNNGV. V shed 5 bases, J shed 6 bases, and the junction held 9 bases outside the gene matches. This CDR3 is CASSRSTGADGYTF. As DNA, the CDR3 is TGTGCCAGCAGCCGGTCAACAGGGGCGGATGGCTACACCTTC.

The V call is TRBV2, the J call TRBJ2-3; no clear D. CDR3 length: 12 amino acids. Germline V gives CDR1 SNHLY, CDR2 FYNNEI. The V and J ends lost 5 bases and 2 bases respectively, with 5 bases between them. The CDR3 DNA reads TGTGCCAGCAGTCCAGACACAGATACGCAGTATTTT. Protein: CASSPDTDTQYF.

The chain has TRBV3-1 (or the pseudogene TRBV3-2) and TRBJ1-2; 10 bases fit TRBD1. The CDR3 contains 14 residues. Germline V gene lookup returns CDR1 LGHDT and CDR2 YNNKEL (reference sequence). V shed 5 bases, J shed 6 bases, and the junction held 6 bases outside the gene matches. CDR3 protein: CASSTTGGENGYTF. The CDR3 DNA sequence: TGTGCCAGCAGCACGACAGGGGGCGAAAATGGCTACACCTTC.

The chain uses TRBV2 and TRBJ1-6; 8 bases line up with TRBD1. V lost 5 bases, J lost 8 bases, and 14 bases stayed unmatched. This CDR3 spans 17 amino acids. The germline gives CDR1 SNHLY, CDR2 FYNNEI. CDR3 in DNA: TGTGCCAGCAGTATCACCGCAGGGGGCATCGAGGATTCACCCCTCCACTTT. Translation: CASSITAGGIEDSPLHF.

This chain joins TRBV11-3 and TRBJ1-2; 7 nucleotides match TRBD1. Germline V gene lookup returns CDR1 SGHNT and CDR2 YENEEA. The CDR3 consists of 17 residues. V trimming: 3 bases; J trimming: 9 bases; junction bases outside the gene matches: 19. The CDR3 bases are TGTGCCAGCAGCTTCCTTCAAGTGACAGGGAAAGGACCTAGCTACACCTTC. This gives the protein CASSFLQVTGKGPSYTF.

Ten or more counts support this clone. CDR3 sequence: CASSQGPGGFNSPLHF. The CDR3 region has the DNA TGTGCCAGCAGCCAGGGTCCGGGGGGTTTTAATTCACCCCTCCACTTT. This rearrangement joins TRBV3-1 (or the pseudogene TRBV3-2) to TRBJ1-6; tentatively, D is TRBD1 (5 bases). This CDR3 contains 16 residues. V was clipped by 3 bases and J by 6 bases, with 15 bases between them. Germline CDR1 and CDR2: LGHDT and YNNKEL (reference sequence).

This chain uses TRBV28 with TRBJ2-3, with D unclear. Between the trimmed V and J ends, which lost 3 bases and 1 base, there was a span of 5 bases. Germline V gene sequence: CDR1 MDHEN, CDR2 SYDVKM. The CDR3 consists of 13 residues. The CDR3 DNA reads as TGTGCCAGCAGTTTGCAGGGCACAGATACGCAGTATTTT. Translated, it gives CASSLQGTDTQYF.

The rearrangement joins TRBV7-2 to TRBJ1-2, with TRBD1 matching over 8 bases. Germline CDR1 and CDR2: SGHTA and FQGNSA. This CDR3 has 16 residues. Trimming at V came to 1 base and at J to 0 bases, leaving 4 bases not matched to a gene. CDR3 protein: CASSLGGTGANYGYTF. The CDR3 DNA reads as TGTGCCAGCAGCTTAGGGGGGACAGGAGCTAACTATGGCTACACCTTC. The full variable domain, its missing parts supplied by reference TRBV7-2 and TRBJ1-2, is GAGVSQSPSNKVTEKGKDVELRCDPISGHTALYWYRQSLGQGLEFLIYFQGNSAPDKSGLPSDRFSAERTGGSVSTLTIQRTQQEDSAVYLCASSLGGTGANYGYTFGSGTRLTVV.

CDR3 nucleotide sequence: TGTGCAGGGGCTGGGGCCAACGTCCTGACTTTC. It yields the protein CAGAGANVLTF. This chain links TRBV2 with TRBJ2-6; D is perhaps TRBD1 (5 bases). The germline V gene encodes CDR1 SNHLY and CDR2 FYNNEI. The CDR3 runs 11 residues.

The CDR3 here is CASSQAGTGPNEQFF. CDR3 DNA: TGTGCCAGCTCGCAGGCCGGGACAGGACCGAATGAGCAGTTCTTC. This chain joins TRBV18 and TRBJ2-1; TRBD1 aligns across 8 bases. The CDR3 contains 15 residues. Germline CDR1 and CDR2: KGHSH and LQKENI. J was trimmed by 7 bases and V by 6 bases; bases with no gene match: 11.

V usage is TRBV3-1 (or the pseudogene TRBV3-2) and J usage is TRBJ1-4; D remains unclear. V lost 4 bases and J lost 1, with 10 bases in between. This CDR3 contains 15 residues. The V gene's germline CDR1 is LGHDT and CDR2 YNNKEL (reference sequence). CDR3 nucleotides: TGTGCCAGCAGCCGAAGACATCTAACTAATGAAAAACTGTTTTTT. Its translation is CASSRRHLTNEKLFF.

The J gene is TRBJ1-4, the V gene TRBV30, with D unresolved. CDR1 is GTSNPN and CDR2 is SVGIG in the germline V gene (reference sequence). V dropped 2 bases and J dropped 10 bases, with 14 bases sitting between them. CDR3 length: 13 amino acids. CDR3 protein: CAWSSGNRGKLFF. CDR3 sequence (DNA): TGTGCCTGGAGTTCGGGGAATAGAGGAAAACTGTTTTTT.

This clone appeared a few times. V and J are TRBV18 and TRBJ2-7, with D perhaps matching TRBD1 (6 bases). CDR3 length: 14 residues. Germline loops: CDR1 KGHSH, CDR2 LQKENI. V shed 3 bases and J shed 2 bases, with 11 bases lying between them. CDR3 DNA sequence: TGTGCCAGCTCACCGAGGCAGGGGACCTACGAGCAGTACTTC. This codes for CASSPRQGTYEQYF.

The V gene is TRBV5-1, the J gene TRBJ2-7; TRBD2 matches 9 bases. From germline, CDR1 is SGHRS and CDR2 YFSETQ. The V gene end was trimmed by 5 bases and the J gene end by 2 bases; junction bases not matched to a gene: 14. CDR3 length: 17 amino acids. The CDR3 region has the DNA TGCGCCAGCAGTCAGGTTGGGGGAGCGGGGGGTACCTACGAGCAGTACTTC. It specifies CASSQVGGAGGTYEQYF.

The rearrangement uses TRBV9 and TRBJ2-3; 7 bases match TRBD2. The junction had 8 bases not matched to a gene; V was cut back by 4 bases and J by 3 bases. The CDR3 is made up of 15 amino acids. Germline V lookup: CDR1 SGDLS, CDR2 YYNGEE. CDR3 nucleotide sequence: TGTGCCAGCAGCCAAACAGCGGGGACTACAGATACGCAGTATTTT. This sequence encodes CASSQTAGTTDTQYF.

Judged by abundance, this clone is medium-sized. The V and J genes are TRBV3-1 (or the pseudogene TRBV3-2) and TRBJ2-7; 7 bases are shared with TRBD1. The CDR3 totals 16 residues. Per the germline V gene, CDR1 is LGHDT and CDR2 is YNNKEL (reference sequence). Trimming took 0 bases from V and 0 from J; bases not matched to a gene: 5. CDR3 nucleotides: TGTGCCAGCAGCCAAGATCCAGGGACAGACTCCTACGAGCAGTACTTC. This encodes CASSQDPGTDSYEQYF.

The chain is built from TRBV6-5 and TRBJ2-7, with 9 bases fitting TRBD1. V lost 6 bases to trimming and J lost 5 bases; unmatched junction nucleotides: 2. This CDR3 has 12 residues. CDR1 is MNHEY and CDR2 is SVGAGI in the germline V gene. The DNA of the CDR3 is TGTGCCAGCAGCCGGGACAGGGACGAGCAGTACTTC. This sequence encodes CASSRDRDEQYF.

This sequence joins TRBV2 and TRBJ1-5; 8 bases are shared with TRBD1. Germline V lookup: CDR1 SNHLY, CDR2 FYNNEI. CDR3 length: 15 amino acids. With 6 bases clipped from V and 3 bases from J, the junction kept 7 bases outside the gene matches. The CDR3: CASSTGTGLNQPQHF. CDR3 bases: TGTGCCAGCAGCACCGGGACAGGTCTCAATCAGCCCCAGCATTTT.

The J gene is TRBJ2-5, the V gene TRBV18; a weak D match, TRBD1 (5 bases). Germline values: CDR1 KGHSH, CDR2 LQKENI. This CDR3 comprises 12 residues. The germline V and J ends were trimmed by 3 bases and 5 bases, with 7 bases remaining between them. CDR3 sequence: CASSPGLETQYF. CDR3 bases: TGTGCCAGCTCACCGGGGCTGGAGACCCAGTACTTC.

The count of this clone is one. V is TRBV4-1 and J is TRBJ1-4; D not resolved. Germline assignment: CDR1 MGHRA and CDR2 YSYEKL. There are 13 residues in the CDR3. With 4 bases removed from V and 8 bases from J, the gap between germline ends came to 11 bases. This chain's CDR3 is CASSRLLLEKLFF. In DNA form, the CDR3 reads TGCGCCAGCAGCCGTCTTCTTTTAGAAAAACTGTTTTTT.

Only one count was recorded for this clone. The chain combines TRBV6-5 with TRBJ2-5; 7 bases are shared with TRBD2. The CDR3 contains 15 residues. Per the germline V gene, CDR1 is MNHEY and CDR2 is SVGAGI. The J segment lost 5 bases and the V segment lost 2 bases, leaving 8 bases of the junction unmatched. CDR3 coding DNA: TGTGCCAGCAGTTACAACGGGGGGAGGACGGAGACCCAGTACTTC. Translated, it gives CASSYNGGRTETQYF.

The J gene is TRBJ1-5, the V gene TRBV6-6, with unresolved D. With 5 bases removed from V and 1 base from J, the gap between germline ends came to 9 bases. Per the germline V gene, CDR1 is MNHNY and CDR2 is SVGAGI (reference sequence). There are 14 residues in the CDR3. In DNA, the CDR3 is TGTGCCAGCAGTCCCTCCCTAAGCAATCAGCCCCAGCATTTT. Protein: CASSPSLSNQPQHF.